This TCR beta chain was sequenced during a study of cytotoxic CD8 clonotypes in ibrutinib-treated CLL. Germline CDR1 reads MNHEY; CDR2 reads SVGAGI. With V trimmed by 2 bases and J by 5 bases, 7 bases remained unmatched. The CDR3 contains 15 residues. Produced via immunoSEQ multiplex PCR; TCRdb's table is partial and in-frame only. The sample holds around 77,000 clones; over 75% are singletons and the top ten take roughly 7.7%. The material was PBMCs, obtained at disease progression, from a patient treated with ibrutinib. This clonotype originated in a human donor with chronic lymphocytic leukemia. V gene TRBV6-5 combines with J gene TRBJ1-1; 8 bases are a match to TRBD1. This CDR3 is CASSYPGGAGTEAFF. CDR3 nucleotide sequence: TGTGCCAGCAGTTACCCAGGGGGCGCGGGGACTGAAGCTTTCTTT.